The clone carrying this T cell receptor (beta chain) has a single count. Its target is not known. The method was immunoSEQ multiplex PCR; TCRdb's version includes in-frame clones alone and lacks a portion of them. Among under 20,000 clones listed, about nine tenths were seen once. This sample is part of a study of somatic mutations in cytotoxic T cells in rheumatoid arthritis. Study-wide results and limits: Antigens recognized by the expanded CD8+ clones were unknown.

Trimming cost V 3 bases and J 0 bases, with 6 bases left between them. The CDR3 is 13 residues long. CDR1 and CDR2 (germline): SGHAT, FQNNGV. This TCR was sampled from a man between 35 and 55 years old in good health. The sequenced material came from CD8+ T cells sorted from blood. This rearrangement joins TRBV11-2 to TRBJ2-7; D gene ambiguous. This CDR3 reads CASSFSTSYEQYF. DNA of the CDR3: TGTGCCAGCAGCTTCTCAACCTCCTACGAGCAGTACTTC.